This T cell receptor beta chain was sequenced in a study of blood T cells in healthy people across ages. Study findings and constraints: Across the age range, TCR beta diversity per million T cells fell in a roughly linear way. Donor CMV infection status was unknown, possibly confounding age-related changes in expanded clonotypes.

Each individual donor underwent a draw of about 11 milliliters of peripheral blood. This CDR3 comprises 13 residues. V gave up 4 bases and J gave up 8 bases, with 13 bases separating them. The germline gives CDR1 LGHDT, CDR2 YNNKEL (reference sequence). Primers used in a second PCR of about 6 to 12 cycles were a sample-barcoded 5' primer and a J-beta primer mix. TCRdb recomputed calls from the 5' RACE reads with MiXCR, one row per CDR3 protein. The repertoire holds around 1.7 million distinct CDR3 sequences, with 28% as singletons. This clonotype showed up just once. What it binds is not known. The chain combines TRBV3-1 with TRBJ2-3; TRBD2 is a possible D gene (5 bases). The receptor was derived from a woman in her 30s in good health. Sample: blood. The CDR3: CASSLVRRGTQYF. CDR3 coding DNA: TGTGCCAGCAGCCTAGTACGACGGGGTACGCAGTATTTT.